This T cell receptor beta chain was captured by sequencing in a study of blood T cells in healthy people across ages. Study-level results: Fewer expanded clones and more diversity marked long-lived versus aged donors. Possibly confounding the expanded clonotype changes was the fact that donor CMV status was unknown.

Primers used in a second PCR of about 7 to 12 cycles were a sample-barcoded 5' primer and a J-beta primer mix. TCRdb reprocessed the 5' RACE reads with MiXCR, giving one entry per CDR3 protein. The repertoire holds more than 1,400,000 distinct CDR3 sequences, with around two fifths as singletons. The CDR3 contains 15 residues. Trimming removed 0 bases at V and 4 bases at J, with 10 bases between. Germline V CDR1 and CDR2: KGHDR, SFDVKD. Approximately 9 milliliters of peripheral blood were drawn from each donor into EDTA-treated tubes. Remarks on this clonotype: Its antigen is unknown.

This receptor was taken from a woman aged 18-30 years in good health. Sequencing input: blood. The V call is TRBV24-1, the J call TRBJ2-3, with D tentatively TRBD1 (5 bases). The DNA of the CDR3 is TGTGCCACCAGTGATTTGCTAAAGGGGCCAGATACGCAGTATTTT. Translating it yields CATSDLLKGPDTQYF.